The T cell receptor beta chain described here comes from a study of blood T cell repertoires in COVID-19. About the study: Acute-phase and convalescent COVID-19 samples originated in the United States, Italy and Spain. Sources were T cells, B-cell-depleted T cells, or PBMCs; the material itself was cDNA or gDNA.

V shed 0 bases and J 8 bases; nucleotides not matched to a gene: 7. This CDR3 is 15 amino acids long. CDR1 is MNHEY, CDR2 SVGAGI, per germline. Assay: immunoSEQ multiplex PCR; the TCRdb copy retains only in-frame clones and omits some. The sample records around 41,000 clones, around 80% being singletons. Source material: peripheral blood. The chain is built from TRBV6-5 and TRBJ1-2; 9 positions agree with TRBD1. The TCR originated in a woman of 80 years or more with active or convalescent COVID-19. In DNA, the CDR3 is TGTGCCAGCAGTTACTCAGGGACAGGGTCGAGGGGCTACACCTTC. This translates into CASSYSGTGSRGYTF.